Shown below are 26 T cell receptor beta chains from a single sample sequenced in a study of T cells in Graves' hyperthyroidism and ophthalmopathy (dated by TCRdb to the late 2010s). The library came from multiplex PCR. The sample was run on an Illumina HiSeq 2000. Amplification of TCR beta CDR3 regions was carried out from RNA transcripts. The first round of RT-PCR for the TCR CDR3 was performed with the HTBI primer set and the Qiagen OneStep RT-PCR kit. In TCRdb, the public reads were trimmed at Q25 with fastp and aligned with MiXCR, with productive beta chains retained. Every distinct CDR3 protein forms one entry, paired with its most common genes and DNA. This sample gives around 350,000 distinct CDR3 sequences in total; 19% of them show up just once. 3.7% of the sample rests with the top ten. Sequenced input: blood. These receptor sequences come from a woman younger than 35 with Graves' hyperthyroidism.

This clonotype has at least ten counts. CDR3: CASTLGGGGINYGYTF. The CDR3 DNA sequence: TGTGCCAGCACCCTCGGGGGAGGAGGGATTAACTATGGCTACACCTTC. The J gene is TRBJ1-2, the V gene TRBV5-4; perhaps TRBD1 as D (5 bases). The CDR3 loop spans 16 amino acids. V lost 6 bases and J 1 base, leaving 19 bases between the germline ends. Per the germline V gene, CDR1 is SGHNT and CDR2 is YYREEE (reference sequence).

In regard to this clonotype: Possible read error: a much larger clone is one base away. In this CDR3 the conserved last residue, phenylalanine or tryptophan, is missing, so a read error is likely. CDR3 in amino acids: CASSLISGANVLTV. The CDR3 DNA is TGTGCCAGCAGTTTGATCTCTGGGGCCAACGTCCTGACTGTC. This chain links TRBV28 with TRBJ2-6; unclear D gene. The CDR3 covers 14 residues. V shed 3 bases and J shed 0 bases, with 3 bases lying between them. Germline V gene sequence: CDR1 MDHEN, CDR2 SYDVKM.

This clonotype has ten or more counts. This chain links TRBV12-3 or TRBV12-4 with TRBJ2-5, with unresolved D. The length of the CDR3 is 13 residues. With 7 bases removed from V and 5 bases from J, the gap between germline ends came to 14 bases. This CDR3 is CASTYRADETQYF. The CDR3 DNA reads TGTGCCAGCACCTATAGGGCAGACGAGACCCAGTACTTC.

This clonotype was seen repeatedly, ten times or more. The germline gene is not matched at one end of the junction; a read error may be the cause. This rearrangement joins TRBV7-7 to TRBJ2-5; D perhaps matches TRBD1 (6 bases). The CDR3 totals 14 residues. Germline CDR1 is SSHAT and CDR2 is FNYEAQ (reference sequence). CDR3 region: CASSPQGRLETQYF. Written as DNA, the CDR3 is TGTGCTAGCAGCCCCCAGGGGCGATTAGAGACCCAGTACTTC.

This clonotype was counted ten times or more. V is TRBV10-2 and J is TRBJ2-6, with D unclear. This CDR3 is built from 14 residues. Germline assignment: CDR1 WSHSY and CDR2 SAAADI. The germline V and J ends were trimmed by 4 bases and 6 bases, with 10 bases remaining between them. CDR3 in amino acids: CASSVLYSANVLTF. Here the CDR3 DNA reads TGCGCCAGCAGTGTCTTATACTCGGCCAACGTCCTGACTTTC.

The genes are TRBV24-1 and TRBJ1-2; D is ambiguous. Trimming shortened V by 9 bases and J by 6 bases, and 16 bases separated the two germline ends. Germline V lookup: CDR1 KGHDR, CDR2 SFDVKD. This CDR3 contains 13 residues. The chain's CDR3 is CATPEAHRHGYTF. The CDR3 DNA reads TGTGCCACCCCCGAGGCACATAGGCATGGCTACACCTTC.

V gene TRBV12-5 combines with J gene TRBJ1-5; D is unresolved. The V and J ends lost 1 base and 5 bases respectively, with 6 bases between them. The CDR3 runs to 13 residues. CDR1 is LGHNT and CDR2 is FRNRAP in the germline V gene. As DNA, the CDR3 is TGTGCTAGTGGTTTGGACTTGTATCAGCCCCAGCATTTT. As protein: CASGLDLYQPQHF.

This clonotype was recorded many times. The rearrangement uses TRBV4-1 and TRBJ1-2, with a weak D call TRBD1 (5 bases). V lost 0 bases and J lost 4, with 9 bases in between. Looked up from germline, CDR1 is MGHRA and CDR2 is YSYEKL. The CDR3 spans 14 residues. CDR3 sequence: CASSQDQGTYGYTF. The CDR3 bases are TGCGCCAGCAGCCAAGATCAGGGAACCTATGGCTACACCTTC.

This clonotype was observed at least ten times. CDR3 sequence reads: CAWSAFNLFTF. The CDR3 DNA reads TGTGCCTGGAGTGCCTTCAATCTATTTACCTTC. This sequence joins TRBV30 and TRBJ1-2; no clear D gene. The CDR3 loop spans 11 amino acids. The germline gives CDR1 GTSNPN, CDR2 SVGIG (reference sequence). V lost 1 base and J lost 14, with 14 bases in between.

The V call is TRBV24-1, the J call TRBJ2-5; a weak D match, TRBD1 (5 bases). The CDR3 length is 12 residues. V lost 5 bases to trimming and J lost 5 bases, with 8 bases between them. Germline CDR1 KGHDR, CDR2 SFDVKD. Here the CDR3 reads CATSAGMETQYF. The DNA for the CDR3 is TGTGCCACCAGTGCAGGGATGGAGACCCAGTACTTC.

The sample holds many counts of this clonotype. The chain recombines TRBV5-1 with TRBJ2-4; no definite D call. Trimming stripped 0 bases from V and 0 bases from J, with 7 bases between. From germline, CDR1 is SGHRS and CDR2 YFSETQ. The CDR3 length is 15 residues. The CDR3 here is CASSLGGIAKNIQYF. CDR3 DNA sequence: TGCGCCAGCAGCTTGGGTGGGATAGCCAAAAACATTCAGTACTTC.

This clonotype has a count of ten or more. V is TRBV6-1 and J is TRBJ2-2; 10 bases are a match to TRBD1. Germline CDR1 MNHNS, CDR2 SASEGT. V lost 3 bases to trimming and J lost 7 bases; unmatched junction nucleotides: 5. CDR3 length: 15 residues. DNA of the CDR3: TGTGCCAGCAGTGAGACAGGGGGCAATGGCGGGGAGCTGTTTTTT. Translated: CASSETGGNGGELFF.

V usage is TRBV20-1 and J usage is TRBJ2-2, with 8 nucleotides matching TRBD2. Germline values: CDR1 DFQATT, CDR2 SNEGSKA (reference sequence). CDR3 length: 15 residues. V lost 5 bases to trimming and J lost 2 bases; unmatched junction nucleotides: 7. DNA of the CDR3: TGCAGTGCTGGAACTAGCGGTCATAACACCGGGGAGCTGTTTTTT. Its translation: CSAGTSGHNTGELFF.

The V and J genes are TRBV12-3 or TRBV12-4 and TRBJ1-5; D call uncertain. The CDR3 length is 16 residues. V was shortened by 5 bases and J by 1 base, with 15 bases between the two germline ends. The CDR3 here is CASSHRAQNSNQPQHF. CDR3 DNA sequence: TGTGCCAGCAGTCACCGGGCCCAGAACAGCAATCAGCCCCAGCATTTT.

The sample holds many counts of this clonotype. This chain connects TRBV10-3 to TRBJ2-5; 15 bases fit TRBD2. This CDR3 comprises 14 residues. V lost 10 bases, J lost 3 bases, and 3 bases stayed unmatched. CDR1 is ENHRY, CDR2 SYGVKD, per germline. DNA for the CDR3: TGTGCCACGAGGACTAGCGGGGGGGAAGAGACCCAGTACTTC. This translates into CATRTSGGEETQYF.

Many counts were recorded for this clonotype. The chain carries TRBV2 and TRBJ1-2; the D is unclear. Germline values: CDR1 SNHLY, CDR2 FYNNEI. V lost 10 bases and J 3 bases, leaving 24 bases between the germline ends. The CDR3 sequence is 16 residues long. The CDR3 loop reads CAKLPTRRGRDYGYTF. CDR3 sequence (DNA): TGTGCCAAGCTACCGACCCGCAGAGGACGGGACTATGGCTACACCTTC. The whole variable domain, filled in from reference TRBV2 and TRBJ1-2, reads EPEVTQTPSHQVTQMGQEVILRCVPISNHLYFYWYRQILGQKVEFLVSFYNNEISEKSEIFDDQFSVERPDGSNFTLKIRSTKLEDSAMYFCAKLPTRRGRDYGYTFGSGTRLTVV.

This clonotype was recorded at least ten times. The CDR3 coding sequence is TGTGCCAGCAGTTTAGTTGGGGGTAGGAGGCTCTTCTCTGGAAACACCATATATTTT. Protein sequence: CASSLVGGRRLFSGNTIYF. The chain links TRBV12-3 or TRBV12-4 to TRBJ1-3, with a tentative D call TRBD1 (5 bases). The CDR3 is 19 residues long. Trimming stripped 1 base from V and 0 bases from J, with 19 bases between.

This clonotype occurred many times. This sequence joins TRBV11-2 and TRBJ2-5; 10 positions match TRBD2. The CDR3 has 16 amino acids. CDR1 and CDR2 from the germline V gene are SGHAT and FQNNGV. V shed 5 bases, J shed 5 bases, and the junction held 11 bases outside the gene matches. The CDR3 bases are TGTGCCAGCAGCGTCCGCCTAGCGGGGGCAGGGGAGACCCAGTACTTC. This translates into CASSVRLAGAGETQYF.

This clonotype was observed a few times. This may be a read error, as it is one base from a much larger clone. This chain uses TRBV3-1 with TRBJ2-5, with TRBD2 identical over 13 bases. With V trimmed by 4 bases and J by 9 bases, 2 bases remained unmatched. CDR1 and CDR2 (germline): LGHDT, YNNKEL (reference sequence). The CDR3 is made up of 13 amino acids. CDR3 sequence: CASSLLAGGAQYF. CDR3 sequence (DNA): TGTGCCAGCAGCCTACTAGCGGGAGGGGCCCAGTACTTC.

This clonotype was recorded many times. The J gene is TRBJ1-6, the V gene TRBV24-1; D gene uncertain. Between the trimmed V and J ends, which lost 4 bases and 0 bases, there was a span of 12 bases. Germline-derived CDR1 and CDR2 are KGHDR and SFDVKD. The CDR3 has 17 residues. In nucleotides, the CDR3 is TGTGCCACCAGTGACCTCACATTACACTCCTATAATTCACCCCTCCACTTT. Protein product: CATSDLTLHSYNSPLHF.

V gene TRBV6-1 combines with J gene TRBJ2-5, with D hard to call. Germline V gene lookup returns CDR1 MNHNS and CDR2 SASEGT. V was trimmed by 7 bases and J by 2 bases, leaving 14 bases between them. This CDR3 spans 14 amino acids. CDR3 nucleotide sequence: TGTGCCAGCACTACCGTTTGGGGACAAGAGACCCAGTACTTC. Its protein product is CASTTVWGQETQYF.

In this sample, this clonotype turned up many times. This chain links TRBV2 with TRBJ2-5, with TRBD1 matching 7 bases. The CDR3 is 14 amino acids. With V trimmed by 4 bases and J by 4 bases, 6 bases remained unmatched. Per germline, CDR1 SNHLY and CDR2 FYNNEI. The CDR3 sequence is CASSGGDSRETQYF. Written as DNA, the CDR3 is TGTGCCAGCAGTGGAGGGGACAGCAGAGAGACCCAGTACTTC.

This clonotype was picked up many times. The CDR3 reads CASQDRPSKYEQYF. The DNA for the CDR3 is TGCGCCAGCCAAGACAGGCCCTCTAAGTACGAGCAGTACTTC. The chain carries TRBV10-2 and TRBJ2-7; D possibly corresponds to TRBD1 (6 bases). V was pared by 8 bases and J by 4 bases, with 18 bases between. The CDR3 totals 14 residues. Looked up from germline, CDR1 is WSHSY and CDR2 is SAAADI.

There are a few counts of this clonotype. V usage is TRBV7-9 and J usage is TRBJ1-5; D is undetermined. The CDR3 contains 15 residues. Trimming took off 1 base at V and 6 bases at J, with 13 bases between the two ends. CDR1 is SEHNR and CDR2 is FQNEAQ in the germline V gene (reference sequence). This chain's CDR3 is CASSLEAWPPQPQHF. The DNA of the CDR3 is TGTGCCAGCAGCTTAGAGGCCTGGCCCCCTCAGCCCCAGCATTTT.

This clonotype was detected ten times or more. The chain employs TRBV11-2 and TRBJ2-7; 9 positions agree with TRBD1. This CDR3 region has 18 residues. CDR1 is SGHAT and CDR2 is FQNNGV in the germline V gene. Unmatched junction bases numbered 14, after V lost 3 bases and J lost 2 bases. The CDR3 nucleotides read TGTGCCAGCAGCTTGACGGGAACCGGGACAGGGAAAACCTACGAGCAGTACTTC. Encoded protein: CASSLTGTGTGKTYEQYF.

This clonotype has at least ten counts. This chain connects TRBV11-2 to TRBJ2-5; 9 positions match TRBD2. Germline V gene data show CDR1 as SGHAT and CDR2 as FQNNGV. This CDR3 is 18 amino acids long. V trimming: 5 bases; J trimming: 2 bases; junction bases outside the gene matches: 15. CDR3 sequence: CASSQGLAEALTQETQYF. The CDR3 bases are TGTGCCAGCAGCCAGGGACTAGCCGAAGCCCTCACTCAAGAGACCCAGTACTTC.